These T cell receptor beta chains were read from a single sample in a study of T cell changes during pregnancy in multiple sclerosis. Sequencing used immunoSEQ multiplex PCR; TCRdb keeps in-frame clones, though not all of them. Of 50,000 to 55,000 clones detected, 80% to 95% appear once; the ten largest clones hold 0.45% to 0.6%. The sequencing here drew on CD4+ T cells from peripheral blood mononuclear cells, taken in the third trimester of pregnancy. Receptors originate from a female donor with multiple sclerosis, enrolled in a pregnancy study. Each CDR3 is given with its conserved first and last residue. D genes are given only for firm matches. For some rows the clone size is stated as once, few or many, or as a class when expanded; others skip it.

clone size	J gene	D gene	V gene	CDR3 DNA	CDR3 protein
-	TRBJ2-3	-	TRBV5-1	TGCGCCAGCAGCTCAACGGACAGTGTCACAGATACGCAGTATTTT	CASSSTDSVTDTQYF
once	TRBJ1-2	-	TRBV6-1	TGTGCCAGCGGATCGGGGGAGATATATGGCTACACCTTC	CASGSGEIYGYTF
-	TRBJ1-5	-	TRBV6-6	TGTGCCAGCAGCCGAACTGACAGTGTTAGCAATCAGCCCCAGCATTTT	CASSRTDSVSNQPQHF
-	TRBJ2-3	TRBD2	TRBV5-4	TGTGCCAGCAGCCCTAGCGGGGGGCCGGGAGATACGCAGTATTTT	CASSPSGGPGDTQYF
-	TRBJ1-6	-	TRBV5-1	TGCGCCAGCAGCTCGACAGGAGTTTGGGTTTCACCCCTCCACTTT	CASSSTGVWVSPLHF
once	TRBJ2-7	-	TRBV7-8	TGTGCCAGCAGCCCCCAGACATACGAGCAGTACTTC	CASSPQTYEQYF
-	TRBJ1-1	-	TRBV5-5	TGTGCCAGCAGCTTGTTGCCCAGGGCCACTGAAGCTTTCTTT	CASSLLPRATEAFF
-	TRBJ2-5	TRBD2	TRBV4-2	TGTGCCAGCAGCCAAGGCCGACTAGCGGGGGTAGAGACCCAGTACTTC	CASSQGRLAGVETQYF
-	TRBJ1-2	-	TRBV9	TGTGCCAGCAGCCCACAGGGAGGGAGGGAGAATGGCTACACCTTC	CASSPQGGRENGYTF
-	TRBJ2-7	TRBD1	TRBV2	TGTGCCAGCCGGGACAGGGATCTGAGCTACGAGCAGTACTTC	CASRDRDLSYEQYF
-	TRBJ2-5	TRBD2	TRBV19	TGTGCCAGTACCTCTAGCGGGGGACTACAAGAGACCCAGTACTTC	CASTSSGGLQETQYF
-	TRBJ2-7	TRBD2	TRBV4-1	TGCGCCAGCAGCCAAGATCGACTAGCGGGCGAGCAGTACTTC	CASSQDRLAGEQYF
once	TRBJ2-1	-	TRBV11-1	TGTGCCAGCAGCTTAATGACGGGAAATGAGCAGTTCTTC	CASSLMTGNEQFF
-	TRBJ2-5	TRBD2	TRBV7-3	TGTGCCAGCAGCCTCCTAGCGGGGGGTCGGGAGACCCAGTACTTC	CASSLLAGGRETQYF
once	TRBJ2-5	TRBD2	TRBV11-2	TGTGCCAGCAGCTCACTAGCGGGGGCCCAAGAGACCCAGTACTTC	CASSSLAGAQETQYF
-	TRBJ2-1	TRBD2	TRBV19	TGTGCCAGTAGCTCTAGCGGTGAGCAGTTCTTC	CASSSSGEQFF
-	TRBJ2-6	-	TRBV11-2	TGTGCCAGCAGAACTACAGGGCTCGGATACTCTGGGGCCAACGTCCTGACTTTC	CASRTTGLGYSGANVLTF
-	TRBJ1-4	-	TRBV30	TGTGCCTGGAGAATCCCGGGGGGGGATAATGAAAAACTGTTTTTT	CAWRIPGGDNEKLFF
-	TRBJ2-3	TRBD2	TRBV11-1	TGTGCCAGCAGCTTAAGGACTAGCGGAACTAGCACAGATACGCAGTATTTT	CASSLRTSGTSTDTQYF
-	TRBJ2-6	-	TRBV2	TGTGCCAGCAGCCAAGTTAGGAGCTCTGGGGCCAACGTCCTGACTTTC	CASSQVRSSGANVLTF
once	TRBJ2-7	TRBD2	TRBV5-1	TGCGCCAGCAGCCTGGGACTAGCGGGGGGGCCATACGAGCAGTACTTC	CASSLGLAGGPYEQYF
once	TRBJ2-5	-	TRBV7-9	TGTGCCAGCAGCTTAACAGGACGAGGTCGTCAAGAGACCCAGTACTTC	CASSLTGRGRQETQYF
-	TRBJ1-2	TRBD1	TRBV5-4	TGTGCCAGCAGCAAAGGACAGGCCTACTATGGCTACACCTTC	CASSKGQAYYGYTF
-	TRBJ1-2	TRBD1	TRBV18	TGTGCCAGCTCACCAGCCGACAGGGGGGATGGCTACACCTTC	CASSPADRGDGYTF
-	TRBJ1-2	TRBD1	TRBV6-6	TGTGCCAGCAGTCTCCCCGGACAGGGGCCCTATGGCTACACCTTC	CASSLPGQGPYGYTF
-	TRBJ2-5	-	TRBV5-1	TGCGCCAGCAGCTTGGGGGAGTTGGAGACCCAGTACTTC	CASSLGELETQYF
once	TRBJ1-2	-	TRBV6-5	TGTGCCAGCAGCGACTATAGGGAAAAGCGTGGCTACACCTTC	CASSDYREKRGYTF
-	TRBJ1-1	-	TRBV15	TGTGCCACCAGGGGAAGGGGCCAAGCTTTCTTT	CATRGRGQAFF
-	TRBJ2-3	TRBD2	TRBV7-3	TGTGCCAGCAGCCCGGGACTAGCGTTAGATACGCAGTATTTT	CASSPGLALDTQYF
-	TRBJ1-1	-	TRBV9	TGTGCCAGCAGCGTAGCCATGAACACTGAAGCTTTCTTT	CASSVAMNTEAFF
-	TRBJ2-1	TRBD2	TRBV29-1	TGCAGCGAAACTAGCGGGGTCAATGAGCAGTTCTTC	CSETSGVNEQFF
-	TRBJ2-5	-	TRBV6-6	TGTGCCAGCAGTTGGAGCGGAAACCAAGAGACCCAGTACTTC	CASSWSGNQETQYF
once	TRBJ1-5	TRBD1	TRBV29-1	TGCAGCGTTTTAGACAACGGACAGGGAAATCAGCCCCAGCATTTT	CSVLDNGQGNQPQHF
once	TRBJ2-5	TRBD1	TRBV2	TGTGCCAGCAGCCTACTGGGACAGAGGATGGAGACCCAGTACTTC	CASSLLGQRMETQYF
-	TRBJ2-1	-	TRBV6-5	TGTGCCAGCAGTTACCCCGGACAGGGCGGGGGTGAGCAGTTCTTC	CASSYPGQGGGEQFF
-	TRBJ2-6	-	TRBV10-1	TGCGCCAGCAGTCCTACTGGGGCCAACGTCCTGACTTTC	CASSPTGANVLTF
once	TRBJ1-4	-	TRBV18	TGTGCCAGCTCACCACCGGGAGCAACTAATGAAAAACTGTTTTTT	CASSPPGATNEKLFF
-	TRBJ1-5	-	TRBV5-8	TGTGCCAGCAGCTCGAGTATGGGACACAATCAGCCCCAGCATTTT	CASSSSMGHNQPQHF
few	TRBJ1-1	-	TRBV19	TGTGCCAGTAGCCCCCACTACGGTGAAGCTTTCTTT	CASSPHYGEAFF
-	TRBJ2-7	TRBD1	TRBV7-9	TGTGCCAGCAGCCAACTTCCGGGACAGGAGTACGAGCAGTACTTC	CASSQLPGQEYEQYF
-	TRBJ2-7	TRBD2	TRBV7-9	TGTGCCAGCTCAGGCCTAGCGGGGGGGCTAAACGAGCAGTACTTC	CASSGLAGGLNEQYF
-	TRBJ2-1	TRBD1	TRBV19	TGTGCCAGTAACAGACAGGGATTCCCCTCCTACAATGAGCAGTTCTTC	CASNRQGFPSYNEQFF
few	TRBJ2-5	TRBD1	TRBV19	TGTGCCAGTAGTGCGGGACAGGGGGGGACCCAGTACTTC	CASSAGQGGTQYF
-	TRBJ1-1	TRBD1	TRBV29-1	TGCAGCGTTGGATCGTCCCAGGGGGGAAACACTGAAGCTTTCTTT	CSVGSSQGGNTEAFF
once	TRBJ1-2	-	TRBV29-1	TGCAGCGTTGTCGGACTCTCTGGCTACACCTTC	CSVVGLSGYTF
-	TRBJ2-7	-	TRBV6-5	TGTGCCAGCAGCTACGGGCAGAACTACGAGCAGTACTTC	CASSYGQNYEQYF
-	TRBJ2-1	-	TRBV6-5	TGTGCCAGCAGTCCTACCTATATGTCCTACAATGAGCAGTTCTTC	CASSPTYMSYNEQFF
-	TRBJ1-1	-	TRBV5-1	TGCGCCAGCAGATCCACAGGGAACACTGAAGCTTTCTTT	CASRSTGNTEAFF
-	TRBJ2-5	-	TRBV6-6	TGTGCCAGCAGTGAGGCGGGGGCTAAAGAGACCCAGTACTTC	CASSEAGAKETQYF
-	TRBJ1-6	-	TRBV5-4	TGTGCCAGCAGCTCCAGGGGTGATAATTCACCCCTCCACTTT	CASSSRGDNSPLHF